One and the same sample provided the 28 T cell receptor beta chains below, sequenced in a study of blood T cell repertoires in COVID-19. The method was immunoSEQ multiplex PCR; TCRdb's version includes in-frame clones alone and lacks a portion of them. The sample lists approximately 100,000 clones, around 80% occurring once. The sample consisted of peripheral blood. The receptors derive from a man aged 70-80 years with active or convalescent COVID-19.

This chain joins TRBV11-1 and TRBJ1-1, with 8 nucleotides matching TRBD1. CDR1 is SGHAT and CDR2 is FQDESV in the germline V gene (reference sequence). V shed 6 bases, J shed 4 bases, and the junction held 7 bases outside the gene matches. The CDR3 has 14 amino acids. This chain's CDR3 is CASSRTGQGTEAFF. CDR3 in DNA: TGTGCCAGCAGTAGGACAGGGCAAGGCACTGAAGCTTTCTTT. Drawing the rest from reference TRBV11-1 and TRBJ1-1, the complete variable domain is EAEVAQSPRYKITEKSQAVAFWCDPISGHATLYWYRQILGQGPELLVQFQDESVVDDSQLPKDRFSAERLKGVDSTLKIQPAELGDSAMYLCASSRTGQGTEAFFGQGTRLTVV.

The V call is TRBV7-9, the J call TRBJ1-5, with TRBD1 matching over 7 bases. This CDR3 has 14 residues. The trim removed 5 bases at V and 7 bases at J, leaving 8 bases unmatched. CDR1 is SEHNR and CDR2 is FQNEAQ in the germline V gene (reference sequence). This CDR3 is CASSKTGTLQPQHF. The CDR3 DNA follows: TGTGCCAGCAGCAAGACAGGGACGTTGCAGCCCCAGCATTTT. Complete variable domain (other parts from reference TRBV7-9 and TRBJ1-5): DTGVSQNPRHKITKRGQNVTFRCDPISEHNRLYWYRQTLGQGPEFLTYFQNEAQLEKSRLLSDRFSAERPKGSFSTLEIQRTEQGDSAMYLCASSKTGTLQPQHFGDGTRLSIL.

This clone has just a few counts. The CDR3, as DNA: TGTGCCAGCAGTCCCCTCGGTGGTACTGGAAACACCATATATTTT. This sequence encodes CASSPLGGTGNTIYF. The chain employs TRBV27 and TRBJ1-3; the D is unclear. The V and J ends lost 5 bases and 2 bases respectively, with 13 bases between them. Germline lookup yields CDR1 MNHEY and CDR2 SMNVEV (reference sequence). The CDR3 is 15 amino acids.

A word on this clone: Other DNA sequences in this sample translate to the same CDR3. CDR3 sequence (DNA): TGCGCCAGCAGCCTCGGGACAGGGGGGACTGAAGCTTTCTTT. Translated, it gives CASSLGTGGTEAFF. The genes are TRBV5-1 and TRBJ1-1, with 11 bases that match TRBD1. CDR3 length equals 14 residues. V was clipped by 4 bases and J by 5 bases; unmatched bases: 4. Germline CDR1 reads SGHRS; CDR2 reads YFSETQ.

The chain recombines TRBV24-1 with TRBJ2-1; TRBD2 is a possible D gene (6 bases). V lost 4 bases, J lost 7 bases, and 10 bases lay in between. There are 13 residues in the CDR3. The germline V gene has CDR1 KGHDR and CDR2 SFDVKD. CDR3 region: CATSEGGLNEQFF. The CDR3 DNA follows: TGTGCCACCAGTGAGGGGGGTCTAAATGAGCAGTTCTTC.

This chain joins TRBV6-5 and TRBJ2-3; 8 positions agree with TRBD1. Losses at the gene ends were 5 bases for V and 1 base for J; bases not matched to a gene: 2. The CDR3 covers 14 residues. CDR1 is MNHEY and CDR2 is SVGAGI in the germline V gene. The CDR3 nucleotides read TGTGCCAGCAGTCGACAGGGGCGCACAGATACGCAGTATTTT. It specifies CASSRQGRTDTQYF.

The chain joins TRBV5-1 to TRBJ1-2, with D maybe TRBD1 (5 bases). The CDR3 sequence is 15 residues long. Trimming removed 0 bases from V and 5 bases from J, with 14 bases in between. Germline V gene data show CDR1 as SGHRS and CDR2 as YFSETQ. The CDR3 sequence: CASSLEAGSWYGYTF. CDR3 coding DNA: TGCGCCAGCAGCTTGGAGGCAGGGTCGTGGTATGGCTACACCTTC. Supplemented by reference TRBV5-1 and TRBJ1-2, the full variable domain reads KAGVTQTPRYLIKTRGQQVTLSCSPISGHRSVSWYQQTPGQGLQFLFEYFSETQRNKGNFPGRFSGRQFSNSRSEMNVSTLELGDSALYLCASSLEAGSWYGYTFGSGTRLTVV.

V gene TRBV15 combines with J gene TRBJ2-3; no clear D. Germline V gene data show CDR1 as LNHNV and CDR2 as YYDKDF (reference sequence). This CDR3 is built from 17 residues. The V gene lost 0 bases and the J gene lost 0 bases, with 13 bases spanning the gap. The CDR3 sequence: CATSRDPGLASTDTQYF. CDR3 coding DNA: TGTGCCACCAGCAGAGATCCCGGGTTAGCTAGCACAGATACGCAGTATTTT.

The V gene is TRBV3-1 (or the pseudogene TRBV3-2), the J gene TRBJ1-2, with D unclear. Trimming cost V 0 bases and J 7 bases, with 15 bases left between them. CDR3 length: 15 amino acids. Germline-derived CDR1 and CDR2 are LGHDT and YNNKEL (reference sequence). The CDR3 loop is CASSQEVAVMGGYTF. The CDR3 DNA reads TGTGCCAGCAGCCAAGAAGTAGCGGTGATGGGTGGCTACACCTTC.

The chain combines TRBV7-2 with TRBJ1-3; TRBD1 aligns across 7 bases. The V and J ends lost 9 bases and 0 bases, in that order; junction bases with no gene match: 5. Per the germline V gene, CDR1 is SGHTA and CDR2 is FQGNSA. This CDR3 region has 14 residues. The CDR3 loop reads CASLRTGSGNTIYF. CDR3 nucleotide sequence: TGTGCCAGTCTCAGGACAGGCTCTGGAAACACCATATATTTT. Full variable domain (remainder filled in from reference TRBV7-2 and TRBJ1-3): GAGVSQSPSNKVTEKGKDVELRCDPISGHTALYWYRQSLGQGLEFLIYFQGNSAPDKSGLPSDRFSAERTGGSVSTLTIQRTQQEDSAVYLCASLRTGSGNTIYFGEGSWLTVV.

J is TRBJ1-1 and V is TRBV30, with 8 bases identical to TRBD1. The germline gives CDR1 GTSNPN, CDR2 SVGIG (reference sequence). J was trimmed by 1 base and V by 4 bases; bases with no gene match: 5. The CDR3 length is 14 residues. CDR3 in DNA: TGTGCCTGGATTCTCCAGGGGGCGAACACTGAAGCTTTCTTT. Translating gives CAWILQGANTEAFF.

This clone was detected only a few times. The chain has TRBV9 and TRBJ2-3, with D possibly matching TRBD2 (6 bases). CDR1 and CDR2 (germline): SGDLS, YYNGEE. The CDR3 is 17 amino acids. V dropped 0 bases and J dropped 0 bases, with 14 bases sitting between them. The CDR3 DNA follows: TGTGCCAGCAGCGTAGTGGCGGGATATCCTAGCACAGATACGCAGTATTTT. It is translated as CASSVVAGYPSTDTQYF.

The chain uses TRBV28 and TRBJ1-5, with 10 bases fitting TRBD1. The CDR3 is 16 residues long. After removal of 5 bases from V and 6 bases from J, the junction contained 10 bases not matched to a gene. CDR1 is MDHEN, CDR2 SYDVKM, per germline. The CDR3 DNA sequence: TGTGCCAGCAGTAGACGGGGACAGGGGATCTTTCAGCCCCAGCATTTT. It specifies CASSRRGQGIFQPQHF.

This sequence joins TRBV6-5 and TRBJ2-7; D possibly corresponds to TRBD2 (6 bases). This CDR3 is built from 15 residues. Germline V gives CDR1 MNHEY, CDR2 SVGAGI. V dropped 5 bases and J dropped 0 bases, with 14 bases sitting between them. In DNA form, the CDR3 reads TGTGCCAGCAGTACGGACTATTTTAGCTCCTACGAGCAGTACTTC. Translation gives CASSTDYFSSYEQYF.

The chain recombines TRBV5-5 with TRBJ1-1; D perhaps matches TRBD1 (5 bases). Looked up from germline, CDR1 is SGHKS and CDR2 is YYEKEE (reference sequence). Trimming took off 0 bases at V and 1 base at J, with 7 bases between the two ends. The CDR3 is made up of 14 amino acids. In nucleotides, the CDR3 is TGTGCCAGCAGCTTGGACAGGACGAACACTGAAGCTTTCTTT. Its protein is CASSLDRTNTEAFF.

The V and J genes are TRBV30 and TRBJ2-5; D might be TRBD1 (6 bases). The CDR3 length is 12 residues. Germline CDR1 GTSNPN, CDR2 SVGIG (reference sequence). V lost 1 base and J lost 4, with 7 bases in between. The CDR3 DNA sequence: TGTGCCTGGAGTGGCAGGGGAGAGACCCAGTACTTC. It codes for CAWSGRGETQYF.

The chain employs TRBV7-2 and TRBJ1-3, with 8 bases aligning to TRBD1. CDR3 size: 15 residues. The J segment lost 7 bases and the V segment lost 0 bases, leaving 5 bases of the junction unmatched. The V gene's germline CDR1 is SGHTA and CDR2 FQGNSA. The CDR3 reads CASSLAMGQANTIYF. The CDR3 DNA follows: TGTGCCAGCAGCTTAGCGATGGGACAGGCGAACACCATATATTTT. Using reference TRBV7-2 and TRBJ1-3 for the parts outside the CDR3, the full variable domain is GAGVSQSPSNKVTEKGKDVELRCDPISGHTALYWYRQSLGQGLEFLIYFQGNSAPDKSGLPSDRFSAERTGGSVSTLTIQRTQQEDSAVYLCASSLAMGQANTIYFGEGSWLTVV.

The chain recombines TRBV18 with TRBJ2-2; unclear D gene. The CDR3 runs to 17 residues. V was shortened by 3 bases and J by 6 bases, with 20 bases between the two germline ends. From germline, CDR1 is KGHSH and CDR2 LQKENI. For the CDR3, the DNA is TGTGCCAGCTCACCGCAATTATTACATTTTTCAGCCGGGGAGCTGTTTTTT. This sequence encodes CASSPQLLHFSAGELFF.

The chain couples TRBV6-6 to TRBJ2-5; 12 bases are a match to TRBD2. The ends lost 5 bases at V and 5 bases at J; junction bases unmatched: 12. From germline, CDR1 is MNHNY and CDR2 SVGAGI (reference sequence). The CDR3 length is 17 residues. The CDR3 spells CASSPQTTSGGPETQYF. For the CDR3, the DNA is TGTGCCAGCAGTCCCCAGACGACTAGCGGGGGCCCGGAGACCCAGTACTTC.

The gene calls are TRBV2 and TRBJ2-6; 9 bases are shared with TRBD1. Germline assignment: CDR1 SNHLY and CDR2 FYNNEI. After removal of 7 bases from V and 4 bases from J, the junction contained 11 bases not matched to a gene. CDR3 length: 17 amino acids. The CDR3 sequence is CASKLGQGISGANVLTF. Written as DNA, the CDR3 is TGTGCCAGCAAGTTGGGACAGGGTATTTCGGGGGCCAACGTCCTGACTTTC.

The gene calls are TRBV9 and TRBJ1-4; a weak D match, TRBD1 (5 bases). V dropped 0 bases and J dropped 8 bases, with 11 bases sitting between them. Germline V gene sequence: CDR1 SGDLS, CDR2 YYNGEE. CDR3 length: 14 amino acids. The CDR3 loop reads CASSVGGANEKLFF. CDR3 coding DNA: TGTGCCAGCAGCGTAGGGGGCGCGAACGAAAAACTGTTTTTT. Together with reference TRBV9 and TRBJ1-4, the CDR3 gives the full variable domain: DSGVTQTPKHLITATGQRVTLRCSPRSGDLSVYWYQQSLDQGLQFLIQYYNGEERAKGNILERFSAQQFPDLHSELNLSSLELGDSALYFCASSVGGANEKLFFGSGTQLSVL.

The V and J genes are TRBV7-9 and TRBJ2-1; the D is unclear. CDR1 and CDR2 from the germline V gene are SEHNR and FQNEAQ (reference sequence). V was shortened by 3 bases and J by 6 bases, with 6 bases between the two germline ends. There are 12 residues in the CDR3. CDR3: CASSFLLNEQFF. CDR3 bases: TGTGCCAGCAGCTTCTTACTCAATGAGCAGTTCTTC.

The chain links TRBV18 to TRBJ1-2; D may be TRBD1 (6 bases). Germline V lookup: CDR1 KGHSH, CDR2 LQKENI. The CDR3 loop spans 14 amino acids. V gave up 7 bases and J gave up 8 bases, with 20 bases separating them. The CDR3 bases are TGTGCCAGCTTATCCCCCGGGACAATGGAAGGCTACACCTTC. Amino acids: CASLSPGTMEGYTF.

The V and J genes are TRBV3-1 (or the pseudogene TRBV3-2) and TRBJ2-2, with D possibly being TRBD1 (6 bases). This CDR3 contains 14 residues. Germline CDR1 LGHDT, CDR2 YNNKEL (reference sequence). V was trimmed by 6 bases and J by 4 bases, leaving 12 bases between them. CDR3 sequence (DNA): TGTGCCAGCAGGTCCCGGGACATCACCGGGGAGCTGTTTTTT. This sequence encodes CASRSRDITGELFF.

The genes are TRBV24-1 and TRBJ2-3; maybe TRBD1 (5 bases). V dropped 3 bases and J dropped 2 bases, with 14 bases sitting between them. In germline, CDR1 is KGHDR, CDR2 SFDVKD. The CDR3 length is 16 residues. This CDR3 is CATSDNRWGATDTQYF. Written as DNA, the CDR3 is TGTGCCACCAGTGATAACAGGTGGGGTGCCACAGATACGCAGTATTTT.

V usage is TRBV7-9 and J usage is TRBJ1-6, with a possible D match to TRBD1 (6 bases). Germline CDR1 is SEHNR and CDR2 is FQNEAQ (reference sequence). V lost 0 bases and J lost 6, with 12 bases in between. This CDR3 comprises 16 residues. DNA of the CDR3: TGTGCCAGCAGCTTAGCAGGGGGATCTCTTAATTCACCCCTCCACTTT. Protein sequence: CASSLAGGSLNSPLHF.

The rearrangement uses TRBV3-1 (or the pseudogene TRBV3-2) and TRBJ2-1; D is perhaps TRBD2 (5 bases). The CDR3 is 16 amino acids. Trimming took 0 bases from V and 1 from J, leaving 10 bases between them. CDR1 is LGHDT and CDR2 is YNNKEL in the germline V gene (reference sequence). The CDR3 region is CASSQEGSRSYNEQFF. CDR3 in DNA: TGTGCCAGCAGCCAAGAAGGGAGTAGATCCTACAATGAGCAGTTCTTC.

The chain joins TRBV7-8 to TRBJ2-1; 9 nucleotides line up with TRBD2. V trimming: 5 bases; J trimming: 10 bases; junction bases outside the gene matches: 3. CDR3 length: 12 amino acids. CDR1 is SGHVS, CDR2 FQNEAQ, per germline. The CDR3 coding sequence is TGTGCCAGCAGCCTGGGACTAGCAGAGCAGTTCTTC. Its protein is CASSLGLAEQFF.